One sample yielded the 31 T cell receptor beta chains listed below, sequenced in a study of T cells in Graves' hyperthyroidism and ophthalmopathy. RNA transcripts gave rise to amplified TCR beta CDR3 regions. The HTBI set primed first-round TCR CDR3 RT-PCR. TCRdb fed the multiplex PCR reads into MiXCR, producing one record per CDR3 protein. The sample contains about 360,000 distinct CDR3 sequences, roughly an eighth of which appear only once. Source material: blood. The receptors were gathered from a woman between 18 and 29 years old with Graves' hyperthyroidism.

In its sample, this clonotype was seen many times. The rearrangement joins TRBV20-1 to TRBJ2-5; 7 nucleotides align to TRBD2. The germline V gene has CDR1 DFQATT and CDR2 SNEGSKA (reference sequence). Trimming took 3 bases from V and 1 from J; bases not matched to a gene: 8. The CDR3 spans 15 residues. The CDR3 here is CSARVFAGVQETQYF. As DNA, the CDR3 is TGCAGTGCTAGGGTTTTCGCGGGGGTCCAAGAGACCCAGTACTTC.

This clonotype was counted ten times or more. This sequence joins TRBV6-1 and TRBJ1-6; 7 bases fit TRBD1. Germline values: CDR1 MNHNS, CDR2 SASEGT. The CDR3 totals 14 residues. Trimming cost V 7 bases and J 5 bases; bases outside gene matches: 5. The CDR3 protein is CASKPTGNNSPLHF. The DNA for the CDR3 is TGTGCCAGCAAGCCGACAGGGAATAATTCACCCCTCCACTTT.

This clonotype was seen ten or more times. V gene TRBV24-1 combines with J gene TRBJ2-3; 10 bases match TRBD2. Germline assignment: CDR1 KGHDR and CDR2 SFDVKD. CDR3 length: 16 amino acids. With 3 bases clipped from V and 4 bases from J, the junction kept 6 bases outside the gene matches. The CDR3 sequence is CATSDGAGGSADTQYF. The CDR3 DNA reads TGTGCCACCAGTGATGGAGCGGGAGGGTCCGCAGATACGCAGTATTTT.

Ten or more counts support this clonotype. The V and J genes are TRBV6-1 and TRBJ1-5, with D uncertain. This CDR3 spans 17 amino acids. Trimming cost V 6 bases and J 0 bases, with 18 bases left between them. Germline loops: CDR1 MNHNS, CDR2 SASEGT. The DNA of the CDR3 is TGTGCCAGCAGCCCCGCTGTCGCGTCCGATAGCAATCAGCCCCAGCATTTT. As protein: CASSPAVASDSNQPQHF.

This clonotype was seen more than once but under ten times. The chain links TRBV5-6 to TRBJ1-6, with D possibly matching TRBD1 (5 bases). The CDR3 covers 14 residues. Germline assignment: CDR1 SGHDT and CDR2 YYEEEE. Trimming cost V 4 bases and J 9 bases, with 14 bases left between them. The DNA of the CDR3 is TGTGCCAGCAGCCCCGGGACGCTCCTTTCACCCCTCCACTTT. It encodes CASSPGTLLSPLHF.

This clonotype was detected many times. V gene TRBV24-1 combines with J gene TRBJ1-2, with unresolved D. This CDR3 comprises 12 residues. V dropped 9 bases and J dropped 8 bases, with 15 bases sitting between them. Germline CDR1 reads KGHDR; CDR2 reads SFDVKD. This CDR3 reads CATSNLGLGYTF. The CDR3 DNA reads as TGTGCCACCTCAAACTTAGGGCTCGGCTACACCTTC.

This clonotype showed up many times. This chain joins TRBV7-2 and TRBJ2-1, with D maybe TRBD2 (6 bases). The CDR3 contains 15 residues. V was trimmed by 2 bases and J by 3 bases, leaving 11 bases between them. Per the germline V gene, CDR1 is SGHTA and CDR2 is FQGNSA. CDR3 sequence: CASSLPLAFYNEQFF. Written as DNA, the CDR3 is TGTGCCAGCAGCTTACCTCTAGCGTTCTACAATGAGCAGTTCTTC.

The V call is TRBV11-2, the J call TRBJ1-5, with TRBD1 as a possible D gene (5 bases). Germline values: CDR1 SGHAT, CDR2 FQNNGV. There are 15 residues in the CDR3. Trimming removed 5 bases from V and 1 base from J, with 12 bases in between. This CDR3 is CASSDRGASNQPQHF. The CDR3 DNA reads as TGTGCCAGCAGCGACCGGGGCGCGAGCAATCAGCCCCAGCATTTT. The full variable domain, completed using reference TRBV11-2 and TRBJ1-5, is EAGVAQSPRYKIIEKRQSVAFWCNPISGHATLYWYQQILGQGPKLLIQFQNNGVVDDSQLPKDRFSAERLKGVDSTLKIQPAKLEDSAVYLCASSDRGASNQPQHFGDGTRLSIL.

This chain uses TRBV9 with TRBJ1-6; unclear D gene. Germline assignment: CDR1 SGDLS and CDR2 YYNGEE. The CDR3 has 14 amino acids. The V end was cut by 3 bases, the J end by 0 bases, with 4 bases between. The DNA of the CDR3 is TGTGCCAGCAGCGAAGGCTCCTATAATTCACCCCTCCACTTT. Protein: CASSEGSYNSPLHF.

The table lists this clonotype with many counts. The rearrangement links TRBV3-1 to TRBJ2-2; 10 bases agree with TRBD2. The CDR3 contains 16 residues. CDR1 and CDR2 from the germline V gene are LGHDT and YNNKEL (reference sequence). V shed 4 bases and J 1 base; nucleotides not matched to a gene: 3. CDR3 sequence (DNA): TGTGCCAGCAGCCTTGGACTAGCGGTGAACACCGGGGAGCTGTTTTTT. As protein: CASSLGLAVNTGELFF.

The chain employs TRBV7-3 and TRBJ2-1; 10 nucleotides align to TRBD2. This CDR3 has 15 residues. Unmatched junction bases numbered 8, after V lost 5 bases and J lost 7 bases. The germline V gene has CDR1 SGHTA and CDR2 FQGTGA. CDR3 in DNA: TGTGCCAGCAGCCCATCAGCGGGGGGGCCGAATGAGCAGTTCTTC. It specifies CASSPSAGGPNEQFF. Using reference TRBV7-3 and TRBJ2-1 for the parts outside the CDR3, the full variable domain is GAGVSQTPSNKVTEKGKYVELRCDPISGHTALYWYRQSLGQGPEFLIYFQGTGAADDSGLPNDRFFAVRPEGSVSTLKIQRTERGDSAVYLCASSPSAGGPNEQFFGPGTRLTVL.

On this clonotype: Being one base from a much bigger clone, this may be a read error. The CDR3: CASSYRAGGPMSTGEPFF. The CDR3 nucleotides are TGTGCCAGCAGTTACCGAGCGGGAGGGCCTATGTCCACCGGGGAGCCGTTTTTT. The V call is TRBV6-2 or TRBV6-3, the J call TRBJ2-2, with 10 positions matching TRBD2. CDR1 and CDR2 (germline): MNHEY, SVGEGT. The CDR3 extends over 18 amino acids.

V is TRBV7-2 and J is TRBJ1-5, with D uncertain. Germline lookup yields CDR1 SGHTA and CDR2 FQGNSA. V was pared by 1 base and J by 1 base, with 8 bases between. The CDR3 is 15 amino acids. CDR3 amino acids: CASSLVAGSNQPQHF. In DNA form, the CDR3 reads TGTGCCAGCAGCTTAGTAGCTGGGAGCAATCAGCCCCAGCATTTT.

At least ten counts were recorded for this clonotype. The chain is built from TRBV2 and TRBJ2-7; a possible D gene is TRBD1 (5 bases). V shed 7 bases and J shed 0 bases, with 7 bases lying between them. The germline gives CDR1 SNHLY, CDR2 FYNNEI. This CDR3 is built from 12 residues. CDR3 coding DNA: TGTGCCAGCATACAGGACTCCTACGAGCAGTACTTC. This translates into CASIQDSYEQYF.

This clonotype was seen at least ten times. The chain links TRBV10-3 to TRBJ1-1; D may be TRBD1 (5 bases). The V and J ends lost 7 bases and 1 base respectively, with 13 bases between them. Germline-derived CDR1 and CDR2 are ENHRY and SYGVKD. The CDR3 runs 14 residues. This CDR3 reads CAITRERGNTEAFF. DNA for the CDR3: TGTGCCATCACCAGGGAAAGAGGGAACACTGAAGCTTTCTTT.

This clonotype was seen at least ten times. The CDR3 loop is CASSPPWMGLAGEQYF. Written as DNA, the CDR3 is TGTGCCAGCAGCCCTCCCTGGATGGGACTAGCGGGCGAGCAGTACTTC. V usage is TRBV5-8 and J usage is TRBJ2-7, with 12 bases identical to TRBD2. J gave up 6 bases and V 4 bases, and 11 bases lay outside the gene matches. The CDR3 contains 16 residues. CDR1 and CDR2 from the germline V gene are SGHTS and YDEGEE. The whole variable domain, remainder taken from reference TRBV5-8 and TRBJ2-7, is EAGVTQSPTHLIKTRGQQATLRCSPISGHTSVYWYQQALGLGLQFLLWYDEGEERNRGNFPPRFSGRQFPNYSSELNVNALELEDSALYLCASSPPWMGLAGEQYFGPGTRLTVT.

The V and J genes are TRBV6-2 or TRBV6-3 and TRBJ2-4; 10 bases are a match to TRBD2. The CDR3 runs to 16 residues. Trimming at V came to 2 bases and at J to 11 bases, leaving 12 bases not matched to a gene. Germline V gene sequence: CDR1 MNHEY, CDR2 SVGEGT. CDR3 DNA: TGTGCCAGCAGTTACGCGGCTAGCGGGAGTGAGCGGGTTCAGTACTTC. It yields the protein CASSYAASGSERVQYF.

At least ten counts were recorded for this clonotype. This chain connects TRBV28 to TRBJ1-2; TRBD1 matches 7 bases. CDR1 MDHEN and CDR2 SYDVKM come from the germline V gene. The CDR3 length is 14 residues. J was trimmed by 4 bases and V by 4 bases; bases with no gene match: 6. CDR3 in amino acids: CASSSGTASYGYTF. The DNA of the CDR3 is TGTGCCAGCAGTTCCGGGACAGCCTCCTATGGCTACACCTTC.

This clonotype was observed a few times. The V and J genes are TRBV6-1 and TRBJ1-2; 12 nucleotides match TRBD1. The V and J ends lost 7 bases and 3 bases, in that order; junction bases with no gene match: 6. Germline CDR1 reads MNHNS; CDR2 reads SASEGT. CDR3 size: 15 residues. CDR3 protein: CASTRDRGRDYGYTF. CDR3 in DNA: TGTGCCAGCACCAGGGACAGGGGGCGCGACTATGGCTACACCTTC.

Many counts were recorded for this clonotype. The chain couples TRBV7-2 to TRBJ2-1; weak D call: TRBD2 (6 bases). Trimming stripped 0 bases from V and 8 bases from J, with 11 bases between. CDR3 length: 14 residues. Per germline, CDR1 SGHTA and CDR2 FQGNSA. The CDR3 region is CASSLAQLADEQFF. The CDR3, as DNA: TGTGCCAGCAGCTTAGCCCAACTAGCAGATGAGCAGTTCTTC.

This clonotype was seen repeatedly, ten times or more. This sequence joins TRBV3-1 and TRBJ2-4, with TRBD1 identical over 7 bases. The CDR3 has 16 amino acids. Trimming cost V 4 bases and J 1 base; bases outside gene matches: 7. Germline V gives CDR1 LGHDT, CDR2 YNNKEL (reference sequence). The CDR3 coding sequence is TGTGCCAGCAGCCTTACAGGGGAGTGGGCCAAAAACATTCAGTACTTC. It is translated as CASSLTGEWAKNIQYF.

CDR3 bases: TGTGCCAGCAGTCAGACGACAGGGGCCGGTGGCTACACCTTC. Amino acids: CASSQTTGAGGYTF. The chain is built from TRBV27 and TRBJ1-2, with 8 positions matching TRBD1. CDR1 is MNHEY and CDR2 is SMNVEV in the germline V gene (reference sequence). The CDR3 extends over 14 amino acids. V lost 5 bases, J lost 7 bases, and 9 bases stayed unmatched.

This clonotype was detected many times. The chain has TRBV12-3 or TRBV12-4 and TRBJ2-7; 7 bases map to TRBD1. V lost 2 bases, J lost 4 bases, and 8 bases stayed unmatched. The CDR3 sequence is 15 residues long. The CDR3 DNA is TGTGCCAGCAGTTTAAGTGAGGGGGCGCTGTACGAGCAGTACTTC. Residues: CASSLSEGALYEQYF.

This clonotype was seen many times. CDR3 bases: TGTGCCAGCAGCTCCGGACAGGCGGAACTAGGGAAACTGTTTTTT. Its protein product is CASSSGQAELGKLFF. J is TRBJ1-4 and V is TRBV7-2, with TRBD1 identical over 7 bases. V trimming: 4 bases; J trimming: 11 bases; junction bases outside the gene matches: 13. Germline V CDR1 and CDR2: SGHTA, FQGNSA. This CDR3 contains 15 residues.

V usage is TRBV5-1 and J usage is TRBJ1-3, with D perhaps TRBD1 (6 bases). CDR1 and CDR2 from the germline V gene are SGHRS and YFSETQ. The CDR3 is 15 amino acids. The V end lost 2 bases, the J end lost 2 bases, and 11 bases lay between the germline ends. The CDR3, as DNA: TGCGCCAGCAGCTTTCAACAGGGCACTGGAAACACCATATATTTT. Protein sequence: CASSFQQGTGNTIYF.

The CDR3: CASTPRDFPLNEQFF. The DNA for the CDR3 is TGTGCCAGCACCCCCCGGGACTTCCCTTTGAATGAGCAGTTCTTC. The chain recombines TRBV6-1 with TRBJ2-1, with a weak D call TRBD2 (6 bases). V shed 7 bases and J shed 7 bases, with 20 bases lying between them. The CDR3 runs 15 residues. Per germline, CDR1 MNHNS and CDR2 SASEGT.

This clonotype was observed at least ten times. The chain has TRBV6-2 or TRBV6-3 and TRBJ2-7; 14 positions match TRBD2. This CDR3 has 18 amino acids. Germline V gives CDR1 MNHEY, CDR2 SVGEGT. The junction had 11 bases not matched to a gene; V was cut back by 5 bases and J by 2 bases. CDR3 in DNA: TGTGCCAGCAGTCCTCCAACCAGACTAGCGGGAGGGCCCTACGAGCAGTACTTC. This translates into CASSPPTRLAGGPYEQYF.

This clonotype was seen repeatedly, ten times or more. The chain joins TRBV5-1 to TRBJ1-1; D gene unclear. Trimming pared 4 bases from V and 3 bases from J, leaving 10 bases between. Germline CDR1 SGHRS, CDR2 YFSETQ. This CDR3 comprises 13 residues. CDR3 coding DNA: TGCGCCAGCAGCGGTGACGTTGACACTGAAGCTTTCTTT. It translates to CASSGDVDTEAFF.

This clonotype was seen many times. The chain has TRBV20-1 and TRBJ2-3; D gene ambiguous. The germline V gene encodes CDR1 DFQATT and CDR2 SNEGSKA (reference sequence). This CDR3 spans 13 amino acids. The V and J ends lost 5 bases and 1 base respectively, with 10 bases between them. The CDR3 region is CSAVARGTDTQYF. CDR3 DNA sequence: TGCAGTGCTGTGGCTAGGGGCACAGATACGCAGTATTTT.

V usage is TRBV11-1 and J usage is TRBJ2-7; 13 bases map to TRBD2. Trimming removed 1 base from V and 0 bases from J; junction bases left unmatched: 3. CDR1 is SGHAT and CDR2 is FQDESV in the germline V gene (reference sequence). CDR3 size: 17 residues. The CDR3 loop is CASSLGGLAGLSYEQYF. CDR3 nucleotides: TGTGCCAGCAGCTTAGGGGGACTAGCGGGACTCTCCTACGAGCAGTACTTC.

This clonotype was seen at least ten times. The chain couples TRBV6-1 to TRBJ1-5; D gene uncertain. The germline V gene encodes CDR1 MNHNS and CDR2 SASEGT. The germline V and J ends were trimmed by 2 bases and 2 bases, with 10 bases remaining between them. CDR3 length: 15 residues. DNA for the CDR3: TGTGCCAGCAGTGAATGGTCAGATGGCAATCAGCCCCAGCATTTT. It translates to CASSEWSDGNQPQHF.